A selection of T cell receptor beta chains follows, all from one sample in a study of blood T cell repertoires in COVID-19. Generated by immunoSEQ multiplex PCR, the TCRdb table keeps only in-frame clones and is missing some. The table records about 200,000 clones, 70% to 90% of them present only once. Material for sequencing was peripheral blood. These receptors were collected from a man in his sixties with active or convalescent COVID-19. Both conserved end residues are part of each CDR3. Each record gives: V gene, clone size, J gene, D gene, CDR3 protein, CDR3 DNA. A D gene is named only where the DNA matches it firmly. Size is stated for part of the rows, as once, few or many counts, or as a class when the clone is expanded.

v_call: TRBV21-1; clone_size: once; j_call: TRBJ1-1; d_call: NA; cdr3_aa: CASSEDTGVYTEAFF; cdr3_nt: TGTGCCAGCAGCGAAGACACAGGGGTCTACACTGAAGCTTTCTTT
v_call: TRBV11-3; clone_size: NA; j_call: TRBJ2-1; d_call: TRBD2; cdr3_aa: CASSLDGPSGGEQFF; cdr3_nt: TGTGCCAGCAGCTTAGACGGCCCCTCGGGGGGAGAGCAGTTCTTC
v_call: TRBV11-2; clone_size: NA; j_call: TRBJ2-1; d_call: TRBD2; cdr3_aa: CASSPFRGSHNEQFF; cdr3_nt: TGTGCCAGCAGCCCCTTTCGCGGGAGTCACAATGAGCAGTTCTTC
v_call: TRBV19; clone_size: NA; j_call: TRBJ1-3; d_call: TRBD1; cdr3_aa: CASTLTGVLSGNTIYF; cdr3_nt: TGTGCCAGCACCTTGACAGGGGTCCTCTCTGGAAACACCATATATTTT
v_call: TRBV11-2; clone_size: NA; j_call: TRBJ2-2; d_call: TRBD1; cdr3_aa: CASRAPGQHTGELFF; cdr3_nt: TGTGCCAGCAGAGCACCGGGACAGCACACCGGGGAGCTGTTTTTT
v_call: TRBV24-1; clone_size: NA; j_call: TRBJ2-1; d_call: TRBD1; cdr3_aa: CATSDSRQGGNEQFF; cdr3_nt: TGTGCCACCAGTGACTCACGACAGGGGGGAAATGAGCAGTTCTTC
v_call: TRBV5-6; clone_size: NA; j_call: TRBJ1-3; d_call: NA; cdr3_aa: CASSYGRILSGNTIYF; cdr3_nt: TGTGCCAGCAGCTATGGGCGTATCCTCTCTGGAAACACCATATATTTT
v_call: TRBV6-6; clone_size: NA; j_call: TRBJ2-3; d_call: TRBD2; cdr3_aa: CASSPGTSGPTDTQYF; cdr3_nt: TGTGCCAGCAGTCCAGGGACTAGCGGACCCACAGATACGCAGTATTTT
v_call: TRBV4-1; clone_size: NA; j_call: TRBJ2-6; d_call: NA; cdr3_aa: CASSLGGSGANVLTF; cdr3_nt: TGCGCCAGCAGCCTAGGGGGTTCTGGGGCCAACGTCCTGACTTTC
v_call: TRBV5-1; clone_size: NA; j_call: TRBJ1-1; d_call: TRBD1; cdr3_aa: CASSFQGEGAFF; cdr3_nt: TGCGCCAGCAGCTTCCAGGGGGAAGGGGCTTTCTTT
v_call: TRBV30; clone_size: NA; j_call: TRBJ2-2; d_call: TRBD2; cdr3_aa: CAWSVSLGTSGENTGELFF; cdr3_nt: TGTGCCTGGAGTGTAAGTTTAGGGACTAGCGGGGAAAACACCGGGGAGCTGTTTTTT
v_call: TRBV18; clone_size: once; j_call: TRBJ2-2; d_call: NA; cdr3_aa: CASSPETLQAAGELFF; cdr3_nt: TGTGCCAGCTCACCTGAAACGCTACAGGCCGCCGGGGAGCTGTTTTTT
v_call: TRBV7-9; clone_size: NA; j_call: TRBJ1-3; d_call: TRBD1; cdr3_aa: CASSPRGRSGNTIYF; cdr3_nt: TGTGCCAGCAGCCCCAGGGGGCGATCCGGAAACACCATATATTTT
v_call: TRBV2; clone_size: NA; j_call: TRBJ2-7; d_call: NA; cdr3_aa: CASHLSSAVQYF; cdr3_nt: TGTGCCAGTCATCTTAGCAGCGCTGTGCAGTACTTC
v_call: TRBV19; clone_size: NA; j_call: TRBJ2-7; d_call: NA; cdr3_aa: CASSTEPGSASYEQYF; cdr3_nt: TGTGCCAGTAGTACCGAACCAGGTAGTGCTTCCTACGAGCAGTACTTC
v_call: TRBV5-1; clone_size: NA; j_call: TRBJ2-1; d_call: NA; cdr3_aa: CASSSGDRQGQDEQFF; cdr3_nt: TGCGCCAGCAGCTCGGGGGATCGACAGGGCCAAGATGAGCAGTTCTTC
v_call: TRBV19; clone_size: NA; j_call: TRBJ1-3; d_call: NA; cdr3_aa: CASSMQGTGNDRRF; cdr3_nt: TGTGCCAGTAGTATGCAGGGCACGGGCAACGATAGAAGATTT
v_call: TRBV11-2; clone_size: NA; j_call: TRBJ2-7; d_call: TRBD2; cdr3_aa: CASSVGTSPYEQYF; cdr3_nt: TGTGCCAGCAGCGTCGGGACTAGTCCCTACGAGCAGTACTTC
v_call: TRBV11-2; clone_size: NA; j_call: TRBJ2-1; d_call: TRBD1; cdr3_aa: CASRPLDGTGYNEQFF; cdr3_nt: TGTGCCAGCAGACCATTGGACGGGACAGGTTACAATGAGCAGTTCTTC
v_call: TRBV7-6; clone_size: NA; j_call: TRBJ2-7; d_call: NA; cdr3_aa: CASSPSGWGGRAYEQYF; cdr3_nt: TGTGCCAGCAGCCCGAGCGGTTGGGGGGGGCGGGCGTACGAGCAGTACTTC
v_call: TRBV9; clone_size: NA; j_call: TRBJ2-1; d_call: TRBD2; cdr3_aa: CASSVDAGVYNEQFF; cdr3_nt: TGTGCCAGCAGCGTAGACGCGGGGGTGTACAATGAGCAGTTCTTC
v_call: TRBV7-9; clone_size: NA; j_call: TRBJ2-7; d_call: TRBD2; cdr3_aa: CASSLGLAGATYEQYF; cdr3_nt: TGTGCCAGCAGCCTGGGACTAGCGGGGGCAACCTACGAGCAGTACTTC
v_call: TRBV18; clone_size: NA; j_call: TRBJ2-3; d_call: NA; cdr3_aa: CASSPGMGYTDTQYF; cdr3_nt: TGTGCCAGCTCGCCCGGGATGGGATACACAGATACGCAGTATTTT
v_call: TRBV29-1; clone_size: NA; j_call: TRBJ1-1; d_call: NA; cdr3_aa: CSVVEQANTEAFF; cdr3_nt: TGCAGCGTTGTAGAACAGGCGAACACTGAAGCTTTCTTT
v_call: TRBV5-1; clone_size: NA; j_call: TRBJ2-7; d_call: NA; cdr3_aa: CASSLVGGLDEQYF; cdr3_nt: TGCGCCAGCAGCTTGGTGGGGGGGCTGGACGAGCAGTACTTC
v_call: TRBV20-1; clone_size: NA; j_call: TRBJ1-3; d_call: NA; cdr3_aa: CSASQGTHGNTIYF; cdr3_nt: TGCAGTGCTAGTCAGGGAACACATGGAAACACCATATATTTT
v_call: TRBV2; clone_size: few; j_call: TRBJ2-3; d_call: NA; cdr3_aa: CASTKLPGPGASGTDTQYF; cdr3_nt: TGTGCCAGCACCAAATTACCGGGTCCGGGAGCTAGTGGCACAGATACGCAGTATTTT
v_call: TRBV7-6; clone_size: NA; j_call: TRBJ1-1; d_call: NA; cdr3_aa: CASSLVWVGSTEAFF; cdr3_nt: TGTGCCAGCAGCTTAGTGTGGGTCGGGAGCACTGAAGCTTTCTTT
v_call: TRBV9; clone_size: few; j_call: TRBJ1-2; d_call: NA; cdr3_aa: CASSVEAVSGIDGYTF; cdr3_nt: TGTGCCAGCAGCGTAGAAGCAGTGTCGGGTATTGATGGCTACACCTTC
v_call: TRBV5-5; clone_size: NA; j_call: TRBJ1-6; d_call: TRBD1; cdr3_aa: CASSLKQGANNSPLHF; cdr3_nt: TGTGCCAGCAGCTTAAAACAGGGGGCTAATAATTCACCCCTCCACTTT
v_call: TRBV2; clone_size: NA; j_call: TRBJ1-4; d_call: NA; cdr3_aa: CASRPGGANEKLFF; cdr3_nt: TGTGCCAGCAGGCCTGGGGGGGCTAATGAAAAACTGTTTTTT
v_call: TRBV6-1; clone_size: NA; j_call: TRBJ2-7; d_call: NA; cdr3_aa: CASSEMDGLPYEQYF; cdr3_nt: TGTGCCAGCAGTGAAATGGACGGACTCCCCTACGAGCAGTACTTC
v_call: TRBV7-3; clone_size: NA; j_call: TRBJ2-5; d_call: NA; cdr3_aa: CASSLKQGKTQYF; cdr3_nt: TGTGCCAGCAGCTTAAAACAGGGCAAGACCCAGTACTTC
v_call: TRBV7-2; clone_size: NA; j_call: TRBJ2-1; d_call: TRBD2; cdr3_aa: CASSLDGGGYNEQFF; cdr3_nt: TGTGCCAGCAGCTTAGACGGCGGGGGCTACAATGAGCAGTTCTTC
v_call: TRBV10-3; clone_size: NA; j_call: TRBJ1-1; d_call: TRBD1; cdr3_aa: CAISLGQANRNTEAFF; cdr3_nt: TGTGCCATCAGCCTTGGACAGGCTAACAGGAACACTGAAGCTTTCTTT
v_call: TRBV12-5; clone_size: NA; j_call: TRBJ2-3; d_call: TRBD2; cdr3_aa: CASGLGLAGSTDTQYF; cdr3_nt: TGTGCTAGTGGTTTGGGACTAGCGGGTAGCACAGATACGCAGTATTTT
v_call: TRBV6-1; clone_size: NA; j_call: TRBJ1-6; d_call: NA; cdr3_aa: CASSELVTDSPLHF; cdr3_nt: TGTGCCAGCAGTGAGTTAGTAACGGATTCACCCCTCCACTTT